This TCR beta chain was sequenced for a study of radiation and T cells in renal cell carcinoma. Unmatched junction bases numbered 11, after V lost 4 bases and J lost 4 bases. CDR3 size: 16 residues. CDR1 is MNHNS and CDR2 is SASEGT in the germline V gene. Indicated time point: baseline pretreatment blood. Treatment indicated: 15 Gy SBRT to primary tumor, nephrectomy 4 weeks later. Profiled with immunoSEQ multiplex PCR; TCRdb holds only in-frame clones, not every one. The sample records about 130,000 clones, about 88% being singletons. V gene TRBV6-1 combines with J gene TRBJ1-2, with TRBD1 identical over 8 bases. The sequencing here drew on blood, taken from a patient whose treatment included radiotherapy and nephrectomy. The origin of this receptor is a woman in her fifties or sixties with renal cell carcinoma. The CDR3 sequence: CASSALRQGFGYGYTF. The CDR3 nucleotides are TGTGCCAGCAGTGCCTTAAGACAGGGGTTTGGCTATGGCTACACCTTC.